The 10 T cell receptor beta chains listed next were all sequenced from one sample in a study of stem cell transplantation in POMP-related autoinflammatory disease. Profiling relied on immunoSEQ multiplex PCR, and the TCRdb table lists in-frame clones only, not all of them. The profile shows several thousand clones, roughly 87% of them singletons. Source material: a CXCR5-defined cell subset from PBMCs. These receptors were collected from a human donor in good health.

The chain links TRBV27 to TRBJ2-7; unclear D gene. CDR3 length: 12 amino acids. Germline V gene data show CDR1 as MNHEY and CDR2 as SMNVEV (reference sequence). Trimming left V 5 bases short and J 3 bases short, with 8 bases between. The CDR3 region has the DNA TGTGCCAGCAGTCCCGGTGACTACGAGCAGTACTTC. It encodes CASSPGDYEQYF.

The V call is TRBV7-9, the J call TRBJ2-3; D gene unclear. Trimming shortened V by 0 bases and J by 11 bases, and 12 bases separated the two germline ends. The CDR3 length is 13 residues. CDR1 and CDR2 (germline): SEHNR, FQNEAQ (reference sequence). CDR3 sequence: CASSLAPPLGQYF. The CDR3 DNA follows: TGTGCCAGCAGCTTAGCGCCCCCCTTAGGGCAGTATTTT. Full variable domain (rest looked up from reference TRBV7-9 and TRBJ2-3): DTGVSQNPRHKITKRGQNVTFRCDPISEHNRLYWYRQTLGQGPEFLTYFQNEAQLEKSRLLSDRFSAERPKGSFSTLEIQRTEQGDSAMYLCASSLAPPLGQYFGPGTRLTVL.

The table lists this clone with a count of one. This sequence joins TRBV5-1 and TRBJ2-5; D unclear. Trimming left V 0 bases short and J 5 bases short, with 8 bases between. Germline CDR1 SGHRS, CDR2 YFSETQ. The CDR3 is 13 amino acids. The CDR3 protein is CASSLVVYETQYF. In DNA form, the CDR3 reads TGCGCCAGCAGCTTGGTAGTTTATGAGACCCAGTACTTC.

CDR3 loop: CASSAYNEQFF. The CDR3 DNA reads as TGCGCCAGCAGCGCGTACAATGAGCAGTTCTTC. The chain couples TRBV5-1 to TRBJ2-1, with D hard to call. V dropped 4 bases and J dropped 4 bases, with 3 bases sitting between them. The CDR3 consists of 11 residues. Germline V lookup: CDR1 SGHRS, CDR2 YFSETQ. The full variable domain, in which reference TRBV5-1 and TRBJ2-1 provide the parts outside the CDR3, is KAGVTQTPRYLIKTRGQQVTLSCSPISGHRSVSWYQQTPGQGLQFLFEYFSETQRNKGNFPGRFSGRQFSNSRSEMNVSTLELGDSALYLCASSAYNEQFFGPGTRLTVL.

This chain joins TRBV9 and TRBJ2-3; 9 bases line up with TRBD2. After removal of 6 bases from V and 0 bases from J, the junction contained 5 bases not matched to a gene. Looked up from germline, CDR1 is SGDLS and CDR2 is YYNGEE. The CDR3 has 15 amino acids. The CDR3 reads CASMASGESTDTQYF. CDR3 in DNA: TGTGCCAGCATGGCTAGCGGGGAGAGCACAGATACGCAGTATTTT.

The rearrangement links TRBV15 to TRBJ1-3, with TRBD1 matching over 8 bases. Germline CDR1 LNHNV, CDR2 YYDKDF (reference sequence). V was clipped by 3 bases and J by 5 bases; unmatched bases: 9. The CDR3 totals 16 residues. CDR3: CATSSEWTGTRNTIYF. The CDR3 DNA reads as TGTGCCACCAGCAGTGAGTGGACAGGGACCCGAAACACCATATATTTT.

This chain joins TRBV4-1 and TRBJ1-2; D is perhaps TRBD1 (5 bases). Germline CDR1 reads MGHRA; CDR2 reads YSYEKL. The CDR3 runs 15 residues. The ends were cut back, 4 bases at V and 4 bases at J, with 16 bases in the middle. DNA of the CDR3: TGCGCCAGCAGCCGGGGACTTCCCGAGAGCTATGGCTACACCTTC. Its protein is CASSRGLPESYGYTF.

In nucleotides, the CDR3 is TGTGCCAGCAGCCCGACGACAGGGAACACCGGGGAGCTGTTTTTT. Protein product: CASSPTTGNTGELFF. This chain connects TRBV9 to TRBJ2-2, with D perhaps TRBD1 (6 bases). Germline assignment: CDR1 SGDLS and CDR2 YYNGEE. The CDR3 length is 15 residues. Trimming took off 4 bases at V and 1 base at J, with 11 bases between the two ends.

The rearrangement links TRBV4-2 to TRBJ2-6, with D uncertain. CDR1 is LGHNA and CDR2 is YNFKEQ in the germline V gene. V lost 1 base to trimming and J lost 0 bases, with 13 bases between them. This CDR3 is 18 amino acids long. CDR3 sequence (DNA): TGTGCCAGCAGCCAAGGTGGCAGTGGATCCTCTGGGGCCAACGTCCTGACTTTC. Protein: CASSQGGSGSSGANVLTF.

This chain links TRBV5-8 with TRBJ2-7, with a possible D match to TRBD1 (5 bases). The V and J ends lost 1 base and 4 bases respectively, with 6 bases between them. CDR3 size: 12 residues. Germline V gene sequence: CDR1 SGHTS, CDR2 YDEGEE. CDR3 bases: TGTGCCAGCAGCTTGAGGGGTTACGAGCAGTACTTC. It specifies CASSLRGYEQYF.